These 9 T cell receptor beta chains came from one sample sequenced in a study of cytomegalovirus exposure and HLA in healthy donors. It was with 60 Vbeta and 13 Jbeta primers that the PCR ran. This table comes from immunoSEQ multiplex PCR, and its TCRdb copy is limited to in-frame clones, with some not included. The table records over 85,000 clones, around four fifths of them present only once. Input material: PBMCs. The source is a man between 25 and 39 years old in good health and CMV-seropositive.

The chain couples TRBV5-1 to TRBJ1-2; 8 bases align to TRBD1. In germline, CDR1 is SGHRS, CDR2 YFSETQ. V was clipped by 0 bases and J by 3 bases; unmatched bases: 4. The length of the CDR3 is 15 residues. CDR3 sequence reads: CASSLVSGGDYGYTF. Here the CDR3 DNA reads TGCGCCAGCAGCTTGGTTTCAGGGGGCGACTATGGCTACACCTTC.

The rearrangement links TRBV7-9 to TRBJ2-1; TRBD2 agrees at 9 bases. This CDR3 spans 16 amino acids. Unmatched junction bases numbered 7, after V lost 6 bases and J lost 1 base. Germline V CDR1 and CDR2: SEHNR, FQNEAQ (reference sequence). In nucleotides, the CDR3 is TGTGCCAGCAGGCCTGGACTAGCGTTATCCTACAATGAGCAGTTCTTC. Amino acid sequence: CASRPGLALSYNEQFF.

The chain employs TRBV10-3 and TRBJ2-3, with TRBD2 matching 9 bases. The V segment lost 8 bases and the J segment 3 bases; nucleotides outside the gene matches: 12. CDR1 and CDR2 (germline): ENHRY, SYGVKD. The CDR3 contains 16 residues. CDR3: CAIGVAGEPWTDTQYF. CDR3 sequence (DNA): TGTGCCATCGGAGTAGCGGGGGAGCCGTGGACAGATACGCAGTATTTT.

A single count supports this clone. V usage is TRBV7-2 and J usage is TRBJ2-1; 7 bases fit TRBD2. This CDR3 is 16 amino acids long. The germline V gene has CDR1 SGHTA and CDR2 FQGNSA. The ends lost 0 bases at V and 7 bases at J; junction bases unmatched: 9. Here the CDR3 reads CASSLAFGGGLNEQFF. The CDR3 nucleotides read TGTGCCAGCAGCTTAGCATTTGGGGGGGGGTTGAATGAGCAGTTCTTC.

The genes are TRBV9 and TRBJ1-2; TRBD1 might be the D (5 bases). The CDR3 is made up of 13 amino acids. V was trimmed by 0 bases and J by 7 bases, leaving 10 bases between them. Germline values: CDR1 SGDLS, CDR2 YYNGEE. Here the CDR3 reads CASSVVAGSGYTF. The DNA of the CDR3 is TGTGCCAGCAGCGTAGTGGCAGGGTCTGGCTACACCTTC.

The chain couples TRBV29-1 to TRBJ1-2; 8 bases map to TRBD1. The CDR3 sequence is 16 residues long. The germline V gene encodes CDR1 SQVTM and CDR2 ANQGSEA. V lost 1 base to trimming and J lost 1 base; unmatched junction nucleotides: 8. The CDR3 DNA follows: TGCAGCGTTGAAGGGACAGGGAGTTCCTTTAACTATGGCTACACCTTC. Protein sequence: CSVEGTGSSFNYGYTF.

The chain links TRBV5-1 to TRBJ1-5; the match to TRBD1 covers 11 bases. The germline CDR1 and CDR2 sequences are SGHRS and YFSETQ. V dropped 0 bases and J dropped 4; count of bases not matched to a gene: 3. The CDR3 is 16 amino acids. CDR3 sequence reads: CASSLDGQGANQPQHF. CDR3 coding DNA: TGCGCCAGCAGCTTGGATGGACAGGGGGCAAATCAGCCCCAGCATTTT.

CDR3 sequence: CASSRGHPNYGYTF. The DNA for the CDR3 is TGCGCCAGCAGTAGGGGACACCCAAACTATGGCTACACCTTC. The chain joins TRBV23-1 to TRBJ1-2, with TRBD1 as a possible D gene (6 bases). TRBV23-1 is treated as an ORF (open reading frame) with a function not yet certain. Trimming took 5 bases from V and 2 from J, leaving 12 bases between them. There are 14 residues in the CDR3.

This chain joins TRBV6-4 and TRBJ1-1; unclear D gene. With 6 bases removed from V and 4 bases from J, the gap between germline ends came to 3 bases. CDR3 length: 10 amino acids. Germline CDR1 and CDR2: MRHNA and SNTAGT. CDR3 region: CASSLTEAFF. The CDR3 nucleotides are TGTGCCAGCAGCCTCACTGAAGCTTTCTTT.